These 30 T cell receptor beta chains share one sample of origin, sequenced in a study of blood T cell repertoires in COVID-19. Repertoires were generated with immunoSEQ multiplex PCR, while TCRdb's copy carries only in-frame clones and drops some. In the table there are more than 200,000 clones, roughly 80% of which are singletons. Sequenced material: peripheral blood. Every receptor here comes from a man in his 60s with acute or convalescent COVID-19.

This chain's CDR3 is CASSLSRTDTQYF. CDR3 bases: TGTGCCAGCAGTTTGTCTAGAACAGATACGCAGTATTTT. V usage is TRBV12-3 or TRBV12-4 and J usage is TRBJ2-3; D remains unclear. The CDR3 has 13 residues. V was clipped by 3 bases and J by 3 bases, with 7 bases between them.

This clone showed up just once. The CDR3 nucleotides are TGTGCCAGCAGTTTATCGGTCAGGGGGGATCAGCCCCAGCATTTT. Translated, it gives CASSLSVRGDQPQHF. The chain links TRBV27 to TRBJ1-5; TRBD1 agrees at 7 bases. The CDR3 runs 15 residues. The germline V gene encodes CDR1 MNHEY and CDR2 SMNVEV (reference sequence). V lost 0 bases, J lost 5 bases, and 4 bases stayed unmatched.

For the CDR3, the DNA is TGTGCCAGCAGCACCACTGGGGGCTCGACCTACGAGCAGTACTTC. This encodes CASSTTGGSTYEQYF. V usage is TRBV21-1 and J usage is TRBJ2-7; TRBD1 was called by the table and not checked on the DNA. TRBV21-1 has pseudogene status. This CDR3 is built from 15 residues.

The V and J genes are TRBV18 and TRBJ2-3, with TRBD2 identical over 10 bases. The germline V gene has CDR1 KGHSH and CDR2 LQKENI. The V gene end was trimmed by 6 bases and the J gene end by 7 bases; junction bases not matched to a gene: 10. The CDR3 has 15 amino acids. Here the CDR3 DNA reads TGTGCCAGCTCCCCTGCTAGCGGGGGACTAAATACGCAGTATTTT. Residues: CASSPASGGLNTQYF.

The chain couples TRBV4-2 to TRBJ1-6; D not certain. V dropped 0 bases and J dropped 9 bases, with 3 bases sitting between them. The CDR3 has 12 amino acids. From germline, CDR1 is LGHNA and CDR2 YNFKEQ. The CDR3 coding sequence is TGTGCCAGCAGCCAAGATAGTTCACCCCTCCACTTT. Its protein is CASSQDSSPLHF.

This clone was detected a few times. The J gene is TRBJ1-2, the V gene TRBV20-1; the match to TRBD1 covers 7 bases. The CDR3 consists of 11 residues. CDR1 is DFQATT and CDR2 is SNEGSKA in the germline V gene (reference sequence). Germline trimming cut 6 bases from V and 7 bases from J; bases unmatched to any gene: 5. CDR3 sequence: CSANDRAGYTF. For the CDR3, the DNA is TGCAGTGCAAATGACAGGGCTGGCTACACCTTC.

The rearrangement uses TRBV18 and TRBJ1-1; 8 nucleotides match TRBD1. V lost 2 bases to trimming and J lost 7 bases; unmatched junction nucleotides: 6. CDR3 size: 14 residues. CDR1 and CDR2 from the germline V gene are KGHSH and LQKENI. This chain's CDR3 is CASSPWDRPNEAFF. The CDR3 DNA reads TGTGCCAGCTCACCATGGGACAGGCCTAATGAAGCTTTCTTT. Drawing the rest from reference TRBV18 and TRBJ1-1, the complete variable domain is NAGVMQNPRHLVRRRGQEARLRCSPMKGHSHVYWYRQLPEEGLKFMVYLQKENIIDESGMPKERFSAEFPKEGPSILRIQQVVRGDSAAYFCASSPWDRPNEAFFGQGTRLTVV.

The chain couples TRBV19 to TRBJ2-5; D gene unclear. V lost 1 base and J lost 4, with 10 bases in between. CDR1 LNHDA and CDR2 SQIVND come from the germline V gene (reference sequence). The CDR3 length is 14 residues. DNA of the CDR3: TGTGCCAGTAGTATAGGGCAGGTCGCAGAGACCCAGTACTTC. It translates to CASSIGQVAETQYF. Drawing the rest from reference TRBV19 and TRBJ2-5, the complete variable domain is DGGITQSPKYLFRKEGQNVTLSCEQNLNHDAMYWYRQDPGQGLRLIYYSQIVNDFQKGDIAEGYSVSREKKESFPLTVTSAQKNPTAFYLCASSIGQVAETQYFGPGTRLLVL.

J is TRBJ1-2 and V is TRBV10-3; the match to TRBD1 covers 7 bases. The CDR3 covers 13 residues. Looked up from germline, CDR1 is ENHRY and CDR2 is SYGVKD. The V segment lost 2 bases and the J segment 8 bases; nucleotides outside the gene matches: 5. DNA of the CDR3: TGTGCCATCAGTGAGAACAGAGGGGGCGGCTACACCTTC. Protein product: CAISENRGGGYTF.

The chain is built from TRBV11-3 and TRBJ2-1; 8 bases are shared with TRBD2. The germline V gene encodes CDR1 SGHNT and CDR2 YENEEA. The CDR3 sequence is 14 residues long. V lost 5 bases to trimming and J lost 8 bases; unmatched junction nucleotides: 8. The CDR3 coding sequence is TGTGCCAGCAGCCTCCGGGGGGGGGCTGATGAGCAGTTCTTC. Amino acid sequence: CASSLRGGADEQFF. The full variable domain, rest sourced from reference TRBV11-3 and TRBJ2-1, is EAGVVQSPRYKIIEKKQPVAFWCNPISGHNTLYWYLQNLGQGPELLIRYENEEAVDDSQLPKDRFSAERLKGVDSTLKIQPAELGDSAVYLCASSLRGGADEQFFGPGTRLTVL.

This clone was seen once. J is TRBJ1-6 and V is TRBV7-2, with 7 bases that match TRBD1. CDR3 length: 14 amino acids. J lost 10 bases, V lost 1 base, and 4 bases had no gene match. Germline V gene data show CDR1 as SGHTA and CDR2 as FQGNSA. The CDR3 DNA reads TGTGCCAGCAGCTTAGTAACAGGGGACTCACCCCTCCACTTT. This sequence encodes CASSLVTGDSPLHF.

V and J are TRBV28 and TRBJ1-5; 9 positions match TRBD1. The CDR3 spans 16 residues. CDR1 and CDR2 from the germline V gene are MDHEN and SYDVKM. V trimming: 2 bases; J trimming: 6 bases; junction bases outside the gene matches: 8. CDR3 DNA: TGTGCCAGCAGTTTAAGTGGGACAGGGTTGAGTCAGCCCCAGCATTTT. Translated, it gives CASSLSGTGLSQPQHF.

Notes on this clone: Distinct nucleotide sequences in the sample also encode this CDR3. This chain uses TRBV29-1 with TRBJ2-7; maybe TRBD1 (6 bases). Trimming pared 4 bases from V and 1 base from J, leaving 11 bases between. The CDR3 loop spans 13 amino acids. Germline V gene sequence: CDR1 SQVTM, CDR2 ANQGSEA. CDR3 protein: CSVGGTPSYEQYF. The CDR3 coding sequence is TGCAGCGTTGGTGGGACACCTTCCTACGAGCAGTACTTC.

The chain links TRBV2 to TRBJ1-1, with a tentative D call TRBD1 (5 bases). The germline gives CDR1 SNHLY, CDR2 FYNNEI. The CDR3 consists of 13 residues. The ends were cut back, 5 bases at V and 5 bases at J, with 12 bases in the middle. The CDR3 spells CASSSLQGTEAFF. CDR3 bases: TGTGCCAGCAGTTCTCTCCAGGGTACTGAAGCTTTCTTT. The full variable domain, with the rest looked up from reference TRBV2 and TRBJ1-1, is EPEVTQTPSHQVTQMGQEVILRCVPISNHLYFYWYRQILGQKVEFLVSFYNNEISEKSEIFDDQFSVERPDGSNFTLKIRSTKLEDSAMYFCASSSLQGTEAFFGQGTRLTVV.

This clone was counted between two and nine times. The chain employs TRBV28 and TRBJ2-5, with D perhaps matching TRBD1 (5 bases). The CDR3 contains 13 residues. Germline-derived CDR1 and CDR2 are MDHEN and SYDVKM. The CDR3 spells CGAGDSYQETQYF. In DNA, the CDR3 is TGTGGGGCCGGAGACAGCTACCAAGAGACCCAGTACTTC.

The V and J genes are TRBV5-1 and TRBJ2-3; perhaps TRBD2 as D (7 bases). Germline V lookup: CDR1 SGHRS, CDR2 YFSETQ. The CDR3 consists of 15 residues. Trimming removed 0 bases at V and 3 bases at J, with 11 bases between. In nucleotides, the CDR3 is TGCGCCAGCAGCTTGGTGGCGGGGGCGACAGATACGCAGTATTTT. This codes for CASSLVAGATDTQYF.

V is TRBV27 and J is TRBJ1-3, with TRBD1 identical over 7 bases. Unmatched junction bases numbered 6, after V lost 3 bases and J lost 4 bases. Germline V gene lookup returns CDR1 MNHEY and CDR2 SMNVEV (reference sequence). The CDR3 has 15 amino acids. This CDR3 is CASSFRQGEGNTIYF. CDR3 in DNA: TGTGCCAGCAGTTTCCGACAGGGAGAAGGAAACACCATATATTTT.

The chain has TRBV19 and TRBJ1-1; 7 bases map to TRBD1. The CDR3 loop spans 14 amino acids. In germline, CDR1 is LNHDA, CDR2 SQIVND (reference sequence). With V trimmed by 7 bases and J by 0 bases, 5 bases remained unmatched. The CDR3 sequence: CASKTGFMNTEAFF. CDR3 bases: TGTGCCAGTAAGACAGGGTTCATGAACACTGAAGCTTTCTTT.

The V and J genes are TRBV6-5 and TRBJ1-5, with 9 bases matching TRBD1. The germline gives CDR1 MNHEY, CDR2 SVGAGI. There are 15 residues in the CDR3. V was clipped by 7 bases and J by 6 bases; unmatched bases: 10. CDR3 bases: TGTGCCAGCACTAGGGACAGGGTGTTAACTCAGCCCCAGCATTTT. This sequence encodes CASTRDRVLTQPQHF.

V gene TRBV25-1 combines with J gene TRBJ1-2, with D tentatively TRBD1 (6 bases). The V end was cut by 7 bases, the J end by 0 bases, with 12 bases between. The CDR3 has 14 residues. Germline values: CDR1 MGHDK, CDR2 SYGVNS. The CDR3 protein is CASKGGESNYGYTF. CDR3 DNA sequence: TGTGCCAGCAAGGGGGGGGAATCTAACTATGGCTACACCTTC.

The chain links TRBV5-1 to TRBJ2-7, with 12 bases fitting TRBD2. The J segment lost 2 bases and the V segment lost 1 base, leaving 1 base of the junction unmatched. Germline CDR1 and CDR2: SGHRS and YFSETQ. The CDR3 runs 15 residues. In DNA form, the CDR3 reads TGCGCCAGCAGCTTGCTAGCGGGAGGGGCCTACGAGCAGTACTTC. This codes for CASSLLAGGAYEQYF.

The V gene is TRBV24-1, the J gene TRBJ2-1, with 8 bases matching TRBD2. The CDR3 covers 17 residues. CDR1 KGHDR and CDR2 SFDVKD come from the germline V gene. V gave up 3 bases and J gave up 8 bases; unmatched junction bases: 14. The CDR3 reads CATSDPREGWSQDEQFF. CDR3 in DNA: TGTGCCACCAGTGATCCCCGGGAGGGTTGGAGTCAGGATGAGCAGTTCTTC.

CDR3 in amino acids: CASSPLGGVGGTEAFF. The CDR3 region has the DNA TGTGCCAGCAGCCCCCTGGGAGGGGTTGGTGGCACTGAAGCTTTCTTT. The gene calls are TRBV3-1 (or the pseudogene TRBV3-2) and TRBJ1-1; perhaps TRBD1 as D (5 bases). Germline CDR1 reads LGHDT; CDR2 reads YNNKEL (reference sequence). Trimming took off 4 bases at V and 4 bases at J, with 19 bases between the two ends. The CDR3 length is 16 residues.

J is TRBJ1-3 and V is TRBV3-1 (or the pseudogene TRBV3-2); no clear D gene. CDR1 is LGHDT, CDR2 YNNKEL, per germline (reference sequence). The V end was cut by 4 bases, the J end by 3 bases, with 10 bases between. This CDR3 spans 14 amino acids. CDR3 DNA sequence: TGTGCCAGCAGCCGGGAGGACTATGGAAACACCATATATTTT. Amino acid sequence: CASSREDYGNTIYF.

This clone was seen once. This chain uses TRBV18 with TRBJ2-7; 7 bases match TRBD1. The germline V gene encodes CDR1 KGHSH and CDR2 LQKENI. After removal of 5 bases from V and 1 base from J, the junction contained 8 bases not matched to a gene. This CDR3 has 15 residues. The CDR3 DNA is TGTGCCAGCTCAACAGCAGGGGGTCAGTCCTACGAGCAGTACTTC. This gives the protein CASSTAGGQSYEQYF.

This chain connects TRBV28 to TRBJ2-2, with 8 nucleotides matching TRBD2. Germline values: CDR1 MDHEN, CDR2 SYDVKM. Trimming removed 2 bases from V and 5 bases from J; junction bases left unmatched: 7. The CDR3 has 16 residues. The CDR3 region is CASSLAGGRRTGELFF. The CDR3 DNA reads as TGTGCCAGCAGTTTAGCGGGAGGTCGGAGGACCGGGGAGCTGTTTTTT.

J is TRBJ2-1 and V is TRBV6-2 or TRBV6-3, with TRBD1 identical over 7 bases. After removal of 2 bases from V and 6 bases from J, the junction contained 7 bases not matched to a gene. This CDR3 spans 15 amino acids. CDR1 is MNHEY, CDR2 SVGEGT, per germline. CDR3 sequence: CASSYQGQRVNEQFF. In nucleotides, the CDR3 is TGTGCCAGCAGTTACCAGGGACAGAGGGTCAATGAGCAGTTCTTC.

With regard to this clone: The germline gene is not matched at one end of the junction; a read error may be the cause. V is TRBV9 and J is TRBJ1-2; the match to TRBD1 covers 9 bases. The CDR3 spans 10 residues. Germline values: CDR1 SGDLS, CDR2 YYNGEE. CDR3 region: CASSPRDREF. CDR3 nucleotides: TGTGCCAGCAGCCCTCGGGACAGGGAGTTC.

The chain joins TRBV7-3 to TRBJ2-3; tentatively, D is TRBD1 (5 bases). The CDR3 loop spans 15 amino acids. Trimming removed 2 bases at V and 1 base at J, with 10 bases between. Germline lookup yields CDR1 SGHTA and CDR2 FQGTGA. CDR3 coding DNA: TGTGCCAGCAGCTTAGAGCAGGGCGGCACAGATACGCAGTATTTT. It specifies CASSLEQGGTDTQYF.

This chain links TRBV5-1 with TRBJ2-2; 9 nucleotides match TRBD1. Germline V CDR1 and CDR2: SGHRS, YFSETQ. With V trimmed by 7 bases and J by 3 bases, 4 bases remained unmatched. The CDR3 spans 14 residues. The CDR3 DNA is TGCGCCAGCCGACAGGGGGGAGACACCGGGGAGCTGTTTTTT. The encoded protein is CASRQGGDTGELFF.